The 13 T cell receptor beta chains listed next were all sequenced from one sample in a study of blood T cells in healthy people across ages. A second PCR, run for roughly 7 to 12 cycles, used a sample-barcoded 5' primer plus a J-beta primer mix. From the 5' RACE reads, TCRdb called clonotypes with MiXCR, one entry per CDR3 protein. Of approximately 960,000 distinct CDR3 sequences in the sample, approximately 32% were seen once. These data were likewise used in another study, on T cells of mothers and their children.

Sequencing input: blood. All receptors derive from a woman between 40 and 50 years old in good health.

This clonotype was counted many times. The V call is TRBV29-1, the J call TRBJ1-1; D unresolved. The V end lost 6 bases, the J end lost 4 bases, and 15 bases lay between the germline ends. This CDR3 is built from 13 residues. Germline-derived CDR1 and CDR2 are SQVTM and ANQGSEA. The CDR3 nucleotides are TGCAGCGTCCCAAATCCGGGAAGCACTGAAGCTTTCTTT. Amino acid sequence: CSVPNPGSTEAFF.

This rearrangement joins TRBV6-2 or TRBV6-3 to TRBJ1-1, with TRBD1 matching 8 bases. From germline, CDR1 is MNHEY and CDR2 SVGEGT. J lost 5 bases, V lost 5 bases, and 10 bases had no gene match. The CDR3 totals 15 residues. CDR3 DNA: TGTGCCAGCAGTCCCCGGACAGGGAGGAGAACTGAAGCTTTCTTT. This codes for CASSPRTGRRTEAFF.

In this sample, this clonotype turned up a few times. This chain connects TRBV18 to TRBJ2-1; no clear D gene. CDR1 is KGHSH and CDR2 is LQKENI in the germline V gene. V lost 2 bases, J lost 10 bases, and 18 bases lay in between. The CDR3 covers 15 residues. DNA for the CDR3: TGTGCCAGCTCACCAACCACAGCACCTACGTCCGAGCAGTTCTTC. Its translation: CASSPTTAPTSEQFF. The whole variable domain, remainder taken from reference TRBV18 and TRBJ2-1, is NAGVMQNPRHLVRRRGQEARLRCSPMKGHSHVYWYRQLPEEGLKFMVYLQKENIIDESGMPKERFSAEFPKEGPSILRIQQVVRGDSAAYFCASSPTTAPTSEQFFGPGTRLTVL.

The chain employs TRBV5-6 and TRBJ2-7, with 10 bases aligning to TRBD1. There are 14 residues in the CDR3. Unmatched junction bases numbered 7, after V lost 4 bases and J lost 6 bases. Germline CDR1 and CDR2: SGHDT and YYEEEE. This CDR3 is CASSPPGQGLEQYF. As DNA, the CDR3 is TGTGCCAGCAGCCCCCCGGGACAGGGGCTCGAGCAGTACTTC.

This clonotype was found a few times. A much larger clone sits a single nucleotide away, making a read error possible. This chain uses TRBV10-3 with TRBJ1-4; a possible D gene is TRBD1 (5 bases). CDR1 ENHRY and CDR2 SYGVKD come from the germline V gene. The CDR3 contains 12 residues. The chain's CDR3 is CAIGATNEKRFF. DNA of the CDR3: TGTGCCATCGGGGCAACTAATGAAAAACGGTTTTTT.

The V gene is TRBV29-1, the J gene TRBJ1-1, with 7 bases matching TRBD1. The V segment lost 6 bases and the J segment 7 bases; nucleotides outside the gene matches: 5. The CDR3 runs 11 residues. The germline CDR1 and CDR2 sequences are SQVTM and ANQGSEA. CDR3 coding DNA: TGCAGCGTGACAAGGGGGCTTGAAGCTTTCTTT. Translating it yields CSVTRGLEAFF. Supplemented by reference TRBV29-1 and TRBJ1-1, the full variable domain reads SAVISQKPSRDICQRGTSLTIQCQVDSQVTMMFWYRQQPGQSLTLIATANQGSEATYESGFVIDKFPISRPNLTFSTLTVSNMSPEDSSIYLCSVTRGLEAFFGQGTRLTVV.

The rearrangement links TRBV20-1 to TRBJ2-3, with TRBD2 identical over 12 bases. Germline V gene lookup returns CDR1 DFQATT and CDR2 SNEGSKA (reference sequence). J was trimmed by 1 base and V by 3 bases; bases with no gene match: 14. There are 19 residues in the CDR3. The chain's CDR3 is CSASIPVGLAGYGTDTQYF. In nucleotides, the CDR3 is TGCAGTGCTAGTATACCGGTAGGACTAGCGGGGTACGGCACAGATACGCAGTATTTT.

This clonotype was recorded a few times. The chain uses TRBV9 and TRBJ1-6, with D possibly being TRBD1 (6 bases). V was shortened by 2 bases and J by 0 bases, with 12 bases between the two germline ends. CDR3 length: 17 residues. Germline assignment: CDR1 SGDLS and CDR2 YYNGEE. The CDR3 nucleotides are TGTGCCAGCAGCGTTCAGGGGCAGAGCTCCTATAATTCACCCCTCCACTTT. Translation: CASSVQGQSSYNSPLHF.

The chain carries TRBV28 and TRBJ1-2, with D maybe TRBD1 (5 bases). Trimming took 4 bases from V and 5 from J, leaving 17 bases between them. The CDR3 length is 15 residues. Germline CDR1 reads MDHEN; CDR2 reads SYDVKM. Here the CDR3 reads CASSSIGTAEYGYTF. In nucleotides, the CDR3 is TGTGCCAGCAGTTCGATTGGGACGGCGGAATATGGCTACACCTTC.

This clonotype was observed many times. The junction departs from germline at one end; a sequencing error may be responsible. The V and J genes are TRBV5-1 and TRBJ2-1; maybe TRBD1 (6 bases). From germline, CDR1 is SGHRS and CDR2 YFSETQ. This CDR3 contains 15 residues. In DNA, the CDR3 is TGTGCTAGCAGCTTAGGTTCAGGGGCCTACAATGAGCAGTTCTTC. Translation gives CASSLGSGAYNEQFF.

The rearrangement uses TRBV5-6 and TRBJ1-4; D perhaps matches TRBD1 (5 bases). The germline CDR1 and CDR2 sequences are SGHDT and YYEEEE. Between the trimmed V and J ends, which lost 4 bases and 7 bases, there was a span of 20 bases. This CDR3 spans 16 amino acids. CDR3 DNA sequence: TGTGCCAGCAGCCCCCCGGAGCAGGGAGACCTTGAAAAACTGTTTTTT. Amino acid sequence: CASSPPEQGDLEKLFF.

The genes are TRBV3-1 and TRBJ2-5; the match to TRBD2 covers 9 bases. Germline trimming cut 1 base from V and 11 bases from J; bases unmatched to any gene: 8. The CDR3 length is 14 residues. Germline assignment: CDR1 LGHDT and CDR2 YNNKEL (reference sequence). DNA for the CDR3: TGTGCCAGCAGCCAAGCATCACGGCGGGGGGGGCAGTACTTC. Its protein is CASSQASRRGGQYF.

J is TRBJ1-2 and V is TRBV5-1; 10 nucleotides agree with TRBD1. The CDR3 runs to 15 residues. CDR1 and CDR2 from the germline V gene are SGHRS and YFSETQ. Unmatched junction bases numbered 5, after V lost 4 bases and J lost 2 bases. The CDR3, as DNA: TGCGCCAGCAGCCCTGACAGGGGGCAGAACTATGGCTACACCTTC. This gives the protein CASSPDRGQNYGYTF.